This T cell receptor (beta chain) derives from a study of blood T cell repertoires in COVID-19. Study as a whole: The United States, Italy and Spain were the sources of the acute and convalescent COVID-19 samples. PBMCs, B-cell-depleted T cells, or T cells were the source of the cDNA or gDNA that made up the material.

V lost 7 bases, J lost 2 bases, and 8 bases stayed unmatched. The CDR3 contains 15 residues. Germline CDR1 reads MDHEN; CDR2 reads SYDVKM. In the authors' workflow: Researchers report that nucleated cell counts were estimated from reference gene primer amplification. Sequenced by immunoSEQ multiplex PCR; TCRdb stores in-frame clones only, minus some. V, J and clone size are those of that table, while D and trimming were read from the DNA. The data hold around 160,000 clones, with just under 85% observed a single time. The chain uses TRBV28 and TRBJ1-1; 9 bases align to TRBD1. The sequence was collected from a middle-aged woman with active or convalescent COVID-19. The sequenced sample consisted of peripheral blood. The chain's CDR3 is CASTEDRGLNTEAFF. The CDR3 DNA follows: TGTGCCAGCACCGAGGACAGGGGTCTAAACACTGAAGCTTTCTTT.